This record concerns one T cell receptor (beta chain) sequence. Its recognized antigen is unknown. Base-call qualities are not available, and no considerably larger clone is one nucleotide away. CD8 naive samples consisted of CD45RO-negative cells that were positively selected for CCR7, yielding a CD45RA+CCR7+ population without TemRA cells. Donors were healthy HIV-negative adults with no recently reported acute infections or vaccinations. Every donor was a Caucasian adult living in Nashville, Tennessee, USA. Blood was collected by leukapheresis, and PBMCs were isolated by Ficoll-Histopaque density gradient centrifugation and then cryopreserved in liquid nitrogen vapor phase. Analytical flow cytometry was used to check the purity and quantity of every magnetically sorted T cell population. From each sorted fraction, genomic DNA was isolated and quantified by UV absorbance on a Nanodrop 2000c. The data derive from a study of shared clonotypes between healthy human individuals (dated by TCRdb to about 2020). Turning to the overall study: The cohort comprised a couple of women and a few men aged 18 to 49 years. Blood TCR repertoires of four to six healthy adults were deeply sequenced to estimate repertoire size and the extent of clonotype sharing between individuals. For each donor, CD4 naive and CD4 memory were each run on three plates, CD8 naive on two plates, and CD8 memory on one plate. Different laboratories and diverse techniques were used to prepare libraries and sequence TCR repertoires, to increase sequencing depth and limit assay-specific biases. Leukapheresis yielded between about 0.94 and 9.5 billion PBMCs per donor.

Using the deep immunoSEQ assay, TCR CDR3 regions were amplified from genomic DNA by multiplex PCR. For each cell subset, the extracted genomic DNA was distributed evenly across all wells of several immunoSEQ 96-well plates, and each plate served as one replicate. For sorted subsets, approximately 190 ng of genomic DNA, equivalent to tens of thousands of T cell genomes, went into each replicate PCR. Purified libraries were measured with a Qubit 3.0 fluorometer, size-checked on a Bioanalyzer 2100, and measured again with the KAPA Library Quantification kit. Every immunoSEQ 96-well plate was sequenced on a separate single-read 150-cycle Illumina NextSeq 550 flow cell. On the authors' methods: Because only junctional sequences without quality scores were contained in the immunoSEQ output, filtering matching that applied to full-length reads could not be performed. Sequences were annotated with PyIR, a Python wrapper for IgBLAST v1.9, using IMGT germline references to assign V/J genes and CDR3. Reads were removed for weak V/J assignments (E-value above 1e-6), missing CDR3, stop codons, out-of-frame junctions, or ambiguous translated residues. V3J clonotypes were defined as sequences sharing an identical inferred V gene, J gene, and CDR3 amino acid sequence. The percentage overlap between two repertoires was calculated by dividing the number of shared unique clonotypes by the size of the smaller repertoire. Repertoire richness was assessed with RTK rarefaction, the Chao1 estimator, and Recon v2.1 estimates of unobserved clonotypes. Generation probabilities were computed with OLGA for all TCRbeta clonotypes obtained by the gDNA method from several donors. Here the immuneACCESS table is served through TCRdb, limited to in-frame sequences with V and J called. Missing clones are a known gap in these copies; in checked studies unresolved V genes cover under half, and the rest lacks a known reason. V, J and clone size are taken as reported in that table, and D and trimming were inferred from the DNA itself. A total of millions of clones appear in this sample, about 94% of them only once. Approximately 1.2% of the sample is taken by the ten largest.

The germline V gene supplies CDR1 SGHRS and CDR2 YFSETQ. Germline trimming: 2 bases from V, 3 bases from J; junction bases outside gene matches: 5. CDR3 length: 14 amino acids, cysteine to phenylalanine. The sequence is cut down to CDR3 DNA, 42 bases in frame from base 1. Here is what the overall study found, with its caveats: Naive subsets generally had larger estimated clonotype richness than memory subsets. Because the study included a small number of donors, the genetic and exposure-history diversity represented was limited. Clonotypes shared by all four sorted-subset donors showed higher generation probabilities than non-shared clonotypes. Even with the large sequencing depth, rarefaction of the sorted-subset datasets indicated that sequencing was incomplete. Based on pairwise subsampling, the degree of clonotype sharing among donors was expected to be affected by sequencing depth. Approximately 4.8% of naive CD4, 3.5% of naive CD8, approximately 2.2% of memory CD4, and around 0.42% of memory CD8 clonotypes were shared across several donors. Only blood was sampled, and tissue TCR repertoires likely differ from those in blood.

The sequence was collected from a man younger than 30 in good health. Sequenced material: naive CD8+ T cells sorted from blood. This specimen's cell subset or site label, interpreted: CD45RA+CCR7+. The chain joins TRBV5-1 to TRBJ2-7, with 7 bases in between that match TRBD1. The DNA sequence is TGCGCCAGCAGCTTTGACAGGGCTGGCTACGAGCAGTACTTC. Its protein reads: CASSFDRAGYEQYF.